Sequencing of this T cell receptor (beta chain) was carried out in a study of blood T cell repertoires in COVID-19. Across the study: Whether acute or convalescent, the COVID-19 samples came from the United States, Italy and Spain. T cells, B-cell-depleted T cells, or PBMCs provided the cDNA or gDNA that served as material.

Original handling: Amplification of reference gene primers provided the estimated nucleated cell counts. Libraries were prepared by immunoSEQ multiplex PCR; TCRdb keeps only in-frame clonotypes and omits some of them. For V, J and clone size, that table is used; D and trimming come from the DNA. The sample includes some 200,000 clones, approximately 86% seen only once; the top ten take 2.5% to 4%. Germline values: CDR1 MDHEN, CDR2 SYDVKM. The ends were cut back, 5 bases at V and 7 bases at J, with 17 bases in the middle. CDR3 length: 14 residues. The source material was peripheral blood. The chain combines TRBV28 with TRBJ1-2, with a tentative D call TRBD1 (5 bases). This TCR was sampled from a man between 65 and 85 years old with acute or convalescent COVID-19. Here the CDR3 DNA reads TGTGCCAGCAGTACCGCGGGGACCCCCTCTGGCTACACCTTC. Residues: CASSTAGTPSGYTF.